This entry features one T cell receptor (beta chain) sequence. Antigen specificity is unknown. In the original workflow: Filtering differed, since immunoSEQ gave only junction sequences and no quality scores. Generated by immunoSEQ multiplex PCR, the TCRdb table keeps only in-frame clones and is missing some. That table furnishes V, J and clone size, whereas the DNA furnished D and trimming. This sample has about 2 million clones, with roughly 94% found just once. CD4+ cells underwent separation, giving CD45RA+ naive and CD45RA-negative memory subsets. This entry comes from a study of shared clonotypes between healthy human individuals. General observations from the study: Rarefaction showed that sequencing of sorted subsets was incomplete (despite large depth).

The sample was naive CD4+ T cells sorted from blood. Regarding subset: CD45RA+ positively selected. The TCR was taken from a young man in good health.

The CDR3 DNA follows: TGTGCCAGCAGCAAAGCCGGATGGGACAGGGGAAATAGGGCGGTCACCTTC. This encodes CASSKAGWDRGNRAVTF. This chain connects TRBV21-1 to TRBJ1-2; no DNA check was done on the table's D call, TRBD1. TRBV21-1 is noted as a pseudogene. CDR3 length: 17 amino acids.